This T cell receptor (beta chain) is drawn from a study of T cells after yellow fever vaccination. Points from the study as a whole: The booster response re-showed most primary clones: roughly 97% CD4, around 85% CD8. Any FACS-sorted repertoire could hold abundant clonotypes that contaminate it from the bulk population. The CD4 compartment and the CD8 compartment contained a small share of clonotypes in common.

They built TCR cDNA with 5'RACE template switching, a step that put in a universal primer site and UMIs. Using its own MiXCR run on the 5' RACE reads, TCRdb lists one record per CDR3 protein. The data contain 300,000 to 400,000 distinct CDR3 sequences, roughly 8.6% of them singletons. Trimming removed 8 bases from V and 0 bases from J, with 10 bases in between. The CDR3 is 13 amino acids. Looked up from germline, CDR1 is MDHEN and CDR2 is SYDVKM. This clonotype has only a few counts. The antigen is unknown. Here the sequenced sample was PBMCs, taken roughly seven weeks after the first yellow fever vaccination. The chain joins TRBV28 to TRBJ2-5, with a possible D match to TRBD2 (5 bases). The sequence was obtained from a young man who received the YFV17D yellow fever vaccine. The CDR3 reads CASGAAYQETQYF. Here the CDR3 DNA reads TGTGCCAGCGGAGCGGCGTACCAAGAGACCCAGTACTTC.